This T cell receptor (beta chain) was identified during a study of regulatory T cells in long-lasting Graves disease. Time point specified: newly diagnosed GD, antithyroid drugs for less than 3 months. PBMC-extracted RNA yielded the TCR library. The authors built TCR beta libraries using iRepertoire HTBI primers and Arm-PCR of CDR3 regions. As processed by the authors: Looking across samples, the authors found roughly 58 TRBV and 14 to 15 TRBJ segments. TCRdb reanalysed the multiplex PCR reads using MiXCR and keeps one entry per CDR3 protein. TCRdb assigned the V and J calls; the authors' analysis was not used. The sample shows about 620,000 distinct CDR3 sequences, 16% of them seen only once. The same sample was also studied in work on T cells in Graves' hyperthyroidism and ophthalmopathy. That work contributes: With a duration under 2 months, the hyperthyroidism was newly diagnosed in patients aged 18 to 65. In the first-round RT-PCR of the TCR CDR3, the HTBI primer set was used. Also found in blood were most expanded thyroid clonotypes above 0.001.

The input for sequencing was peripheral blood mononuclear cells (PBMCs), taken at new diagnosis, from a patient treated with antithyroid drugs. The sequence was obtained from a woman aged 25 to 39 with Graves disease.

Written as DNA, the CDR3 is TGTGCCAGCAGCCCGGACCCGGCCCAGCTTGGGGGGGAGACCCAGTACTTC. It codes for CASSPDPAQLGGETQYF. The chain combines TRBV6-2 or TRBV6-3 with TRBJ2-5; tentative D call: TRBD2 (6 bases). Trimming shortened V by 6 bases and J by 5 bases, and 25 bases separated the two germline ends. The CDR3 contains 17 residues. Germline V lookup: CDR1 MNHEY, CDR2 SVGEGT.